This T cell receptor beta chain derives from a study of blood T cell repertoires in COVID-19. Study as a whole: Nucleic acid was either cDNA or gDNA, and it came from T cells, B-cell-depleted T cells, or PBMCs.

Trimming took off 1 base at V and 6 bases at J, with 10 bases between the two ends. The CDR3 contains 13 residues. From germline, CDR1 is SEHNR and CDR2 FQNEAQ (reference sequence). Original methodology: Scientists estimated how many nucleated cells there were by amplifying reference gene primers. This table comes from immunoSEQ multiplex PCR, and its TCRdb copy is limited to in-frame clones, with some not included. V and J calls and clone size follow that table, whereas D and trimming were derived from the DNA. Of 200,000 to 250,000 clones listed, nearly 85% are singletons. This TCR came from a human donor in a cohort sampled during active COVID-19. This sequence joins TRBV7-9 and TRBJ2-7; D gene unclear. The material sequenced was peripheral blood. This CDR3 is CASSLDFMSEQYF. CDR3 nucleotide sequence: TGTGCCAGCAGCTTAGATTTTATGAGCGAGCAGTACTTC.